This is a list of T cell receptor beta chains from one sample in a study of T cells in Graves' hyperthyroidism and ophthalmopathy. TCRdb re-derived calls from the multiplex PCR reads in MiXCR, one entry per CDR3 protein. The sample yields more than 550,000 distinct CDR3 sequences, 15% to 20% seen once. Sequencing input: blood. These receptors were collected from a man aged 50-59 years with Graves' hyperthyroidism. CDR3s include the opening cysteine and the closing phenylalanine or tryptophan. The order of the fields is clone size, V gene, D gene, J gene, CDR3 DNA, CDR3 protein. The D gene is left open where the match is weak. Some rows mark clone size as missing; the rest say once, few, many or name a class of expanded clone.

-	TRBV2	-	TRBJ2-5	TGTGCCAGCACGAGAATACAAGAGACCCAGTACTTC	CASTRIQETQYF
few	TRBV6-5	-	TRBJ1-5	TGTGCCGGCAGTTACGGGGGGAGCAATCAGCCCCAGCATTTT	CAGSYGGSNQPQHF
-	TRBV6-5	-	TRBJ1-5	TGTGCCAGCAGTCACCGACAGGAGCTTCAGCCCCAGCATTTT	CASSHRQELQPQHF
-	TRBV7-8	TRBD2	TRBJ2-3	TGTGCCAGCAGCTTACGGCTAGCGGGTCCCACAGATACGCAGTATTTT	CASSLRLAGPTDTQYF
-	TRBV7-2	TRBD1	TRBJ1-1	TGTGCCAGCAGCTTAGATAGGGGGCGTGAAGCTTTCTTT	CASSLDRGREAFF
-	TRBV6-1	-	TRBJ1-5	TGTGCCAGCAGTTGGGGTTTAGGTCAGCCCCAGCATTTT	CASSWGLGQPQHF
-	TRBV20-1	TRBD2	TRBJ2-1	TGCAGCAAGACTAGCGGAGTCTACAATGAGCAGTTCTTC	CSKTSGVYNEQFF
-	TRBV5-6	-	TRBJ2-7	TGTGCCAGCACCAACCAAGGGGCCTGGATTGGCTACGAGCAGTACTTC	CASTNQGAWIGYEQYF
few	TRBV7-2	TRBD1	TRBJ1-1	TGTGCCAGCAGCGTACCGGGACAGCTAAAAGGGGCTGAAGCTTTCTTT	CASSVPGQLKGAEAFF
many	TRBV14	-	TRBJ2-5	TGTGCCAGCAGCCATCTTCTTAAGCACGAGACCCAGTACTTC	CASSHLLKHETQYF
-	TRBV7-2	-	TRBJ2-2	TGTGCCAGCAGCCCCTTACGTGGGTCCGAGAACACCGGGGAGCTGTTTTTT	CASSPLRGSENTGELFF
many	TRBV7-9	TRBD2	TRBJ2-3	TGTGCCAGCAGCAACTCAGCGGGAGTGACAGATACGCAGTATTTT	CASSNSAGVTDTQYF
-	TRBV19	-	TRBJ1-5	TGTGCCAGTAGTATTGGGGTGGCTCAGCCCCAGCATTTT	CASSIGVAQPQHF
few	TRBV10-3	-	TRBJ1-2	TGTGCCATCAGCAGGGACAATGAGGCCTATGGCTACACCTTC	CAISRDNEAYGYTF
-	TRBV29-1	-	TRBJ2-7	TGCAGCGTCGACGGGACAAGGAATCCCTACGAGCAGTACTTC	CSVDGTRNPYEQYF
few	TRBV12-5	-	TRBJ1-2	TGTGCTAGTGGTTTGGTACAAGCCGGAGGAGGCTATGGCTACACCTTC	CASGLVQAGGGYGYTF
-	TRBV6-5	-	TRBJ1-2	TGTGCCAGCGGGCCCCGAACCTTCGGGGGCTACACCTTC	CASGPRTFGGYTF
many	TRBV6-1	TRBD1	TRBJ2-4	TGTGCCAGCAGTGGCGCGGGACAGGGGAACATTCAGTACTTC	CASSGAGQGNIQYF
once	TRBV6-1	-	TRBJ1-4	TGTGCCAGCAGTGCCCTCGGGGGGAATGAAAAACTGTTTTTT	CASSALGGNEKLFF
-	TRBV18	-	TRBJ2-7	TGTGCCAGCTCACCACAGACAGATGGTGAGCAGTACTTC	CASSPQTDGEQYF
-	TRBV12-3/TRBV12-4	TRBD2	TRBJ2-1	TGTGCCAGCAGAGTTCTAGCGGGAGGCTACAATGAGCAGTTCTTC	CASRVLAGGYNEQFF
many	TRBV24-1	TRBD1	TRBJ2-5	TGTGCCACCAGTGATGCCCAGGGGGCGAGTTCGGAGACCCAGTACTTC	CATSDAQGASSETQYF
few	TRBV18	-	TRBJ2-2	TGTGCCAGCTCACGAACCGGCCTAGGCGGGGAGCTGTTTTTT	CASSRTGLGGELFF
many	TRBV11-2	TRBD2	TRBJ2-2	TGTGCCAGCAGCTTGGGACTAGCGGGCGGGGAGCTGTTTTTT	CASSLGLAGGELFF
few	TRBV6-1	TRBD2	TRBJ2-1	TGTGCCAGCAGTACGACTAGCGTTGAGCAGTTCTTC	CASSTTSVEQFF
few	TRBV9	-	TRBJ2-1	TGTGCCAGCAGCGTGGACAGAAACAATGAGCAGTTCTTC	CASSVDRNNEQFF
-	TRBV28	-	TRBJ1-5	TGTGCCAGCCACGACACTTTTAGCAATCAGCCCCAGCATTTT	CASHDTFSNQPQHF
many	TRBV24-1	-	TRBJ2-3	TGTGCCACCAGTGACCCCAGGGGGGCTAGCGGCCCTAGCACAGATACGCAGTATTTT	CATSDPRGASGPSTDTQYF
-	TRBV29-1	-	TRBJ2-1	TGCGGGGGGGGGGGCGTCTACAATGAGCAGTTCTTC	CGGGGVYNEQFF
many	TRBV28	TRBD1	TRBJ1-2	TGTGCCAGCAGTCTCGGACAGGAGGGCTATGGCTACACCTTC	CASSLGQEGYGYTF
few	TRBV29-1	-	TRBJ2-1	TGCAGCGTTGAAGGTGATAACCCCCAAGCCTACAATGAGCAGTTCTTC	CSVEGDNPQAYNEQFF
many	TRBV7-2	-	TRBJ2-1	TGTGCCAGCAGCTTAGCCTTAAACAAATACAATGAGCAGTTCTTC	CASSLALNKYNEQFF
many	TRBV19	-	TRBJ1-1	TGTGCCAGTAGTACTTCGACGGGACCCACTGAAGCTTTCTTT	CASSTSTGPTEAFF
many	TRBV11-2	-	TRBJ2-5	TGTGCCAGCAGCTTAACCCCAGGGGGGGGCCAAGAGACCCAGTACTTC	CASSLTPGGGQETQYF
many	TRBV12-3/TRBV12-4	TRBD2	TRBJ2-3	TGTGCCAGCAGTTTGGGCGGGAGGGCCTCAGATACGCAGTATTTT	CASSLGGRASDTQYF
many	TRBV7-2	TRBD1	TRBJ1-2	TGTGCCAGCAGCGAGGGACAGGAGGGTGGCTACACCTTC	CASSEGQEGGYTF
many	TRBV3-1	-	TRBJ2-1	TGTGCCAGCAGCCAAGGCTGGTCAATAACACCCTCCTACAATGAGCAGTTCTTC	CASSQGWSITPSYNEQFF
many	TRBV28	-	TRBJ1-3	TGTGCCAGCAGTTCTCCAATGACAGTCCTAAGCTCTGGAAACACCATATATTTT	CASSSPMTVLSSGNTIYF
few	TRBV20-1	-	TRBJ2-1	TGCAGTGCTAGAGATAGCGGGACAGGGAATGAGCAGTTCTTC	CSARDSGTGNEQFF
-	TRBV24-1	-	TRBJ2-1	TGTGCCACCAGTGATTCCGCCAGGGATGAGCAGTTCTTC	CATSDSARDEQFF
-	TRBV18	-	TRBJ1-6	TGTGCCAGCTCACCCGTCGACAGTGATAATTCACCCCTCCACTTT	CASSPVDSDNSPLHF
many	TRBV11-3	-	TRBJ2-3	TGTGCCAGCAGCTTAGGTGGAGTGGGCACAGATACGCAGTATTTT	CASSLGGVGTDTQYF
few	TRBV9	TRBD1	TRBJ1-4	TGTGCCAGCAGCGGAGGGGGCGCATGGACTAATGAAAAACTGTTTTTT	CASSGGGAWTNEKLFF
many	TRBV2	TRBD1	TRBJ1-6	TGTGCCAGCAGTGACAGGGGGGACTATAATTCACCCCTCCACTTT	CASSDRGDYNSPLHF
many	TRBV14	-	TRBJ2-3	TGTGCCAGCAGCCAGGACGGGCTTGCAGATAGCACAGATACGCAGTATTTT	CASSQDGLADSTDTQYF
many	TRBV5-1	-	TRBJ2-1	TGCGCCAGCAGCTTGTCAAGTTCCAATGAGCAGTTCTTC	CASSLSSSNEQFF
many	TRBV7-9	TRBD2	TRBJ2-1	TGTGCCAGCAGCTCATCCGGGGGGAGCTCCTACAATGAGCAGTTCTTC	CASSSSGGSSYNEQFF
few	TRBV5-1	TRBD1	TRBJ1-5	TGCGCCAGCAGCTTTATCGCAGGGGGCCCACTTTATAGCAATCAGCCCCAGCATTTT	CASSFIAGGPLYSNQPQHF
many	TRBV24-1	-	TRBJ2-1	TGTGCCACCAGTGATCCATCGGGACAACCCTACAATGAGCAGTTCTTC	CATSDPSGQPYNEQFF
many	TRBV11-3	TRBD1	TRBJ1-1	TGTGCCAGCAGCCTACAGGGGCAGGACACTGAAGCTTTCTTT	CASSLQGQDTEAFF